The source of this TCR beta chain is a study of cytomegalovirus exposure and HLA in healthy donors. About the research overall: A prior analysis found 100 million to 140 million unique TCR beta sequences from about 179 million T cells.

The CDR3 sequence is 13 residues long. Looked up from germline, CDR1 is KGHSH and CDR2 is LQKENI. V lost 3 bases and J 5 bases, leaving 11 bases between the germline ends. Primers included in the PCR were 60 Vbeta and 13 Jbeta primers. Here immunoSEQ multiplex PCR was the method, and the copy in TCRdb shows in-frame clones only, minus some. The table lists approximately 160,000 clones, over 65% of them singletons. About this clone itself: The antigen is unknown.

Study-level findings and limits: In a later analysis, TCR beta V- and J-gene trimming showed a link to a missense DCLRE1C variant. There were fewer than 200 TCR beta chains listed as cytomegalovirus-associated. High specificity and sensitivity for cytomegalovirus status were reported for the classifier.

What was sequenced was PBMCs. The chain uses TRBV18 and TRBJ2-7; D call uncertain. The TCR sequence derives from a woman aged 30 to 39 in good health and CMV-seropositive. The CDR3 DNA reads TGTGCCAGCTCACCTTTCTCCCAGAACGAGCAGTACTTC. Protein: CASSPFSQNEQYF.